Presented here are 19 T cell receptor beta chains from one specimen sequenced in a study of cytomegalovirus exposure and HLA in healthy donors. PCR primers comprised 60 Vbeta and 13 Jbeta primers. Only in-frame clones appear in the TCRdb table, and some are missing; sequencing was by immunoSEQ multiplex PCR. The data show around 140,000 clones, around 74% seen once. Source material: PBMCs. The source of these receptors is a male donor in good health and CMV-seronegative.

This chain connects TRBV2 to TRBJ1-1; 7 positions agree with TRBD1. This CDR3 spans 15 amino acids. V lost 3 bases, J lost 0 bases, and 4 bases stayed unmatched. From germline, CDR1 is SNHLY and CDR2 FYNNEI. This chain's CDR3 is CASSESQGVNTEAFF. The CDR3, as DNA: TGTGCCAGCAGTGAGAGTCAGGGGGTGAACACTGAAGCTTTCTTT.

The chain is built from TRBV2 and TRBJ2-1; D is ambiguous. This CDR3 has 15 amino acids. V was pared by 6 bases and J by 5 bases, with 17 bases between. The germline gives CDR1 SNHLY, CDR2 FYNNEI. The CDR3 DNA reads as TGTGCCAGCAGGGGCAGGTTGATGCCCAACAATGAGCAGTTCTTC. Its protein is CASRGRLMPNNEQFF.

There are a few counts of this clone. The chain is built from TRBV5-1 and TRBJ2-3; unclear D gene. Germline V gene lookup returns CDR1 SGHRS and CDR2 YFSETQ. The germline V and J ends were trimmed by 0 bases and 2 bases, with 7 bases remaining between them. This CDR3 comprises 14 residues. The DNA for the CDR3 is TGCGCCAGCAGCTTGGGACACCCCACAGATACGCAGTATTTT. Translation gives CASSLGHPTDTQYF.

The chain links TRBV6-5 to TRBJ1-1; TRBD1 matches 7 bases. Losses at the gene ends were 6 bases for V and 8 bases for J; bases not matched to a gene: 12. Per germline, CDR1 MNHEY and CDR2 SVGAGI. CDR3 length: 14 residues. The CDR3 sequence: CASRRWTGSVEAFF. CDR3 bases: TGTGCCAGCAGGAGGTGGACAGGTAGCGTAGAAGCTTTCTTT.

This clone was detected a few times. J is TRBJ1-2 and V is TRBV6-1; possible D gene TRBD1, 6 bases. The germline V gene encodes CDR1 MNHNS and CDR2 SASEGT. This CDR3 region has 13 residues. V was pared by 7 bases and J by 5 bases, with 14 bases between. CDR3 sequence reads: CASTLARGYGYTF. The CDR3 DNA reads TGTGCCAGCACCTTGGCCAGGGGATATGGCTACACCTTC.

Comments on this clone: At one end, the junction sequence differs from germline, possibly due to a read error. V and J are TRBV12-5 and TRBJ2-3, with TRBD2 matching 9 bases. The CDR3 runs to 17 residues. Germline V CDR1 and CDR2: LGHNT, FRNRAP. CDR3 DNA: TGTGCTAGTGGTTTTACAGTCCCCGGGACTAGCAAAGATACGCAGTATTTT. Translation gives CASGFTVPGTSKDTQYF.

The J gene is TRBJ2-7, the V gene TRBV7-3; 9 nucleotides line up with TRBD1. With V trimmed by 3 bases and J by 1 base, 1 base remained unmatched. This CDR3 region has 14 residues. The germline V gene encodes CDR1 SGHTA and CDR2 FQGTGA. CDR3 loop: CASSLDRGSYEQYF. DNA of the CDR3: TGTGCCAGCAGCTTGGACAGGGGTTCCTACGAGCAGTACTTC. Full variable domain (missing parts from reference TRBV7-3 and TRBJ2-7): GAGVSQTPSNKVTEKGKYVELRCDPISGHTALYWYRQSLGQGPEFLIYFQGTGAADDSGLPNDRFFAVRPEGSVSTLKIQRTERGDSAVYLCASSLDRGSYEQYFGPGTRLTVT.

The genes are TRBV2 and TRBJ2-3; 7 bases line up with TRBD2. Germline loops: CDR1 SNHLY, CDR2 FYNNEI. The CDR3 length is 16 residues. The J segment lost 1 base and the V segment lost 3 bases, leaving 7 bases of the junction unmatched. CDR3 bases: TGTGCCAGCAGTGACCCTAGCGGTTACGGCACAGATACGCAGTATTTT. It yields the protein CASSDPSGYGTDTQYF.

The genes are TRBV6-6 and TRBJ1-1, with 7 bases aligning to TRBD1. The CDR3 extends over 14 amino acids. Trimming cost V 4 bases and J 3 bases; bases outside gene matches: 5. Germline V gene data show CDR1 as MNHNY and CDR2 as SVGAGI (reference sequence). DNA of the CDR3: TGTGCCAGCAGTTCTGACAGGGAGGACACTGAAGCTTTCTTT. It specifies CASSSDREDTEAFF.

This clone appeared a few times. This chain links TRBV7-2 with TRBJ2-1; D gene ambiguous. The CDR3 has 17 residues. Germline V gene data show CDR1 as SGHTA and CDR2 as FQGNSA. V lost 5 bases and J lost 1, with 18 bases in between. The CDR3 DNA follows: TGTGCCAGCAGCCAGGTGTTAGGCGTTGGGTCCTACAATGAGCAGTTCTTC. Protein: CASSQVLGVGSYNEQFF.

This clone appeared once. The genes are TRBV28 and TRBJ1-3, with D perhaps TRBD1 (5 bases). Germline CDR1 MDHEN, CDR2 SYDVKM. The CDR3 sequence is 14 residues long. V shed 7 bases and J shed 4 bases, with 14 bases lying between them. The CDR3 nucleotides are TGTGCCAGCACTTCCGAGGGACTCGGAAACACCATATATTTT. It translates to CASTSEGLGNTIYF.

The genes are TRBV9 and TRBJ2-2; tentative D call: TRBD2 (6 bases). V was shortened by 4 bases and J by 6 bases, with 16 bases between the two germline ends. The CDR3 covers 15 residues. The germline V gene encodes CDR1 SGDLS and CDR2 YYNGEE. The CDR3 here is CASSLLVGEAGELFF. DNA of the CDR3: TGTGCCAGCAGCCTTCTTGTTGGGGAGGCCGGGGAGCTGTTTTTT.

The CDR3 loop reads CASSETPGGVYGYTF. CDR3 coding DNA: TGTGCCAGCAGCGAGACTCCAGGAGGCGTCTATGGCTACACCTTC. J is TRBJ1-2 and V is TRBV9, with D uncertain. The CDR3 length is 15 residues. V was cut by 3 bases and J by 4 bases, with 16 bases left in between. The V gene's germline CDR1 is SGDLS and CDR2 YYNGEE.

The CDR3 nucleotides read TGCGCCAGCAGCCAAGATGGGTGGGGCAGCCCGAACACTGAAGCTTTCTTT. Translating it yields CASSQDGWGSPNTEAFF. V is TRBV4-3 and J is TRBJ1-1; the D gene is possibly TRBD1 (5 bases). The CDR3 consists of 17 residues. V lost 0 bases and J lost 1, with 15 bases in between. The germline CDR1 and CDR2 sequences are LGHNA and YSLEER.

About this clone itself: Different DNA sequences within this sample yield the same CDR3. The chain is built from TRBV15 and TRBJ2-5; the match to TRBD1 covers 8 bases. Losses at the gene ends were 0 bases for V and 2 bases for J; bases not matched to a gene: 2. Germline assignment: CDR1 LNHNV and CDR2 YYDKDF (reference sequence). The CDR3 runs to 15 residues. The CDR3 here is CATSRDRQGQETQYF. The DNA of the CDR3 is TGTGCCACCAGCAGAGACCGACAGGGGCAAGAGACCCAGTACTTC. Full variable domain (rest looked up from reference TRBV15 and TRBJ2-5): DAMVIQNPRYQVTQFGKPVTLSCSQTLNHNVMYWYQQKSSQAPKLLFHYYDKDFNNEADTPDNFQSRRPNTSFCFLDIRSPGLGDTAMYLCATSRDRQGQETQYFGPGTRLLVL.

The rearrangement links TRBV23-1 to TRBJ2-1, with D possibly TRBD2 on 6 matching bases. TRBV23-1 qualifies as an ORF whose function is uncertain. This CDR3 spans 15 amino acids. The germline V and J ends were trimmed by 6 bases and 3 bases, with 15 bases remaining between them. CDR3 nucleotide sequence: TGCGCCAGCAGAACATCGGACTACCACTACAATGAGCAGTTCTTC. Residues: CASRTSDYHYNEQFF.

Regarding this clone: Germline and junction disagree at one end, which may indicate a read error. The chain uses TRBV10-2 and TRBJ1-5; the D is unclear. Germline assignment: CDR1 WSHSY and CDR2 SAAADI. The CDR3 is made up of 13 amino acids. The CDR3 region has the DNA TGCGTCAGCAAGCGGGATCGGAATCAGCCCCAGCATTTT. Translation: CVSKRDRNQPQHF.

As regards this clone: Additional DNA sequences in this sample encode the identical CDR3. The chain couples TRBV27 to TRBJ1-2, with 8 bases fitting TRBD1. The V gene end was trimmed by 5 bases and the J gene end by 6 bases; junction bases not matched to a gene: 5. Germline V CDR1 and CDR2: MNHEY, SMNVEV (reference sequence). The CDR3 runs to 13 residues. The CDR3 sequence is CASSRQGADGYTF. CDR3 sequence (DNA): TGTGCCAGCAGTCGCCAGGGGGCGGATGGCTACACCTTC.

The rearrangement uses TRBV15 and TRBJ2-5; TRBD2 aligns across 7 bases. Judging by the DNA end, TRBJ2-7 fits better; the J call may be wrong. CDR1 is LNHNV, CDR2 YYDKDF, per germline (reference sequence). This CDR3 region has 16 residues. CDR3 protein: CATSRGGGLNLYEQYF. In nucleotides, the CDR3 is TGTGCCACCAGCAGAGGCGGGGGACTCAACCTCTACGAGCAGTACTTC.